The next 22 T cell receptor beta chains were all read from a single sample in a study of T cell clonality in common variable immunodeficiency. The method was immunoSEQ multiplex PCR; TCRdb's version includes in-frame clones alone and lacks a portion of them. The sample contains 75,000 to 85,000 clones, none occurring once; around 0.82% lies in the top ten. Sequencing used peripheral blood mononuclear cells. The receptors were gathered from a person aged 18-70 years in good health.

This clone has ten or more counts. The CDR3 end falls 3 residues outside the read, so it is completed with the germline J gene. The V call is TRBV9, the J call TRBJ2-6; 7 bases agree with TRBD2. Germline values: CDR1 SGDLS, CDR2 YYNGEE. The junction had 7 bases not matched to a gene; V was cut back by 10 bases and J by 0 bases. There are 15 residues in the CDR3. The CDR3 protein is CASGLDSSGANVLTF. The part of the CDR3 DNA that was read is TGTGCCTCCGGACTAGACAGCTCTGGGGCCAACGTC. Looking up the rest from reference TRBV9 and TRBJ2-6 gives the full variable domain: DSGVTQTPKHLITATGQRVTLRCSPRSGDLSVYWYQQSLDQGLQFLIQYYNGEERAKGNILERFSAQQFPDLHSELNLSSLELGDSALYFCASGLDSSGANVLTFGAGSRLTVL.

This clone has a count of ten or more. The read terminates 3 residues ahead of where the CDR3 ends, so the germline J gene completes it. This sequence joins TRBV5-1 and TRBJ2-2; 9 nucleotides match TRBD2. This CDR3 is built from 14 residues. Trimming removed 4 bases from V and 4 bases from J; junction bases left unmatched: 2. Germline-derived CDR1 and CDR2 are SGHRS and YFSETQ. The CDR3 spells CASSPSGITGELFF. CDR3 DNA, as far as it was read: TGCGCCAGCAGCCCTAGCGGGATCACCGGGGAG.

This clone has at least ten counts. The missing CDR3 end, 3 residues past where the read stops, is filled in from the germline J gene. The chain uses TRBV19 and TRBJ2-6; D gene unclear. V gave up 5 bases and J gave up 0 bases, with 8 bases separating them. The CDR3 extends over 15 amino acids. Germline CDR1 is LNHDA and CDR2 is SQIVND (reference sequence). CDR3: CASSSQSSGANVLTF. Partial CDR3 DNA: TGTGCCAGTAGTTCTCAGAGCTCTGGGGCCAACGTC. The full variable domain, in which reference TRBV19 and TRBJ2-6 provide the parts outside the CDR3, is DGGITQSPKYLFRKEGQNVTLSCEQNLNHDAMYWYRQDPGQGLRLIYYSQIVNDFQKGDIAEGYSVSREKKESFPLTVTSAQKNPTAFYLCASSSQSSGANVLTFGAGSRLTVL.

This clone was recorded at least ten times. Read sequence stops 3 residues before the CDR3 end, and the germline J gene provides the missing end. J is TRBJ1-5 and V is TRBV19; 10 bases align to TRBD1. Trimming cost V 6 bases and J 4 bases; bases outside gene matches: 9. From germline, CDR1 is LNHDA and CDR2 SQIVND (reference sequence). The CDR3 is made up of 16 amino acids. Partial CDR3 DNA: TGTGCCAGTAGAACCTGGCAGGGACAGGGGAATCAGCCC. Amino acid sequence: CASRTWQGQGNQP. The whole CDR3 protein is CASRTWQGQGNQPQHF.

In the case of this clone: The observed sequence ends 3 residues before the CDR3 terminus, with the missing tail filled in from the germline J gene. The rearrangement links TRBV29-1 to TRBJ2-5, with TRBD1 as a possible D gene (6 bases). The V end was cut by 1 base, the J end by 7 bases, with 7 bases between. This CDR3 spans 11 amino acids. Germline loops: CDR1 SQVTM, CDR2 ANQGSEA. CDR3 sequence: CSVEVGGTQYF. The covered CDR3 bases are TGCAGCGTTGAAGTAGGGGGGACC.

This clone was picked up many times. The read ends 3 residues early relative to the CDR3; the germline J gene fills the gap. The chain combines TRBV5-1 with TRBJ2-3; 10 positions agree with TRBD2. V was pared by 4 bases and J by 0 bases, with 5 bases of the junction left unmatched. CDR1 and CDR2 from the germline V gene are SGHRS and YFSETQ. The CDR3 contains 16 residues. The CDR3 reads CASSPRTSGSTDTQYF. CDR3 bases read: TGCGCCAGCAGCCCACGGACTAGCGGAAGCACAGATACG.

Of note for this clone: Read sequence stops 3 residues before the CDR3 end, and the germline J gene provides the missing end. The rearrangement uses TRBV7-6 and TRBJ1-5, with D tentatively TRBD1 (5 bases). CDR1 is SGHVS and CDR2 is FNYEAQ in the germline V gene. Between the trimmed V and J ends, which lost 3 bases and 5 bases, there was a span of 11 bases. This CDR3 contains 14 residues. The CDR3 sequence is CASSFRGRDQPQHF. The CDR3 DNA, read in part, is TGTGCCAGCAGCTTTCGGGGGAGAGATCAGCCC.

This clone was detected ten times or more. The CDR3 sequence is CASSPGGYEQYF. The part of the CDR3 DNA that was read is TGTGCCAGCAGCCCAGGGGGCTACGAG. The chain has TRBV6-2 or TRBV6-3 and TRBJ2-7, with 7 bases that match TRBD1. The CDR3 goes on 3 residues after the read ends, and that part is filled in from the germline J gene. The CDR3 totals 12 residues. CDR1 is MNHEY and CDR2 is SVGEGT in the germline V gene. The ends lost 6 bases at V and 3 bases at J; junction bases unmatched: 2.

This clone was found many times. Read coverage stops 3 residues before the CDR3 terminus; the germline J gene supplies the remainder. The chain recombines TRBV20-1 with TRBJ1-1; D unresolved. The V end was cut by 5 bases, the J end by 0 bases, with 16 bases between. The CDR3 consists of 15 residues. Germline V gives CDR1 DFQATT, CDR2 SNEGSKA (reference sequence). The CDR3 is CSAGSRGGMNTEAFF. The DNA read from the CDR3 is TGCAGTGCTGGATCCCGGGGTGGAATGAACACTGAA.

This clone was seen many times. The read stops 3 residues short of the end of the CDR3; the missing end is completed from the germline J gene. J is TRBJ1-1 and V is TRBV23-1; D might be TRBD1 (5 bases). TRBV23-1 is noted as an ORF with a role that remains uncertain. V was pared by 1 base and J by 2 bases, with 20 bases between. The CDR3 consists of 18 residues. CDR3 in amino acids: CASSQWGLGGRRNTEAFF. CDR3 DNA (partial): TGCGCCAGCAGTCAATGGGGACTTGGGGGACGCCGAAACACTGAA.

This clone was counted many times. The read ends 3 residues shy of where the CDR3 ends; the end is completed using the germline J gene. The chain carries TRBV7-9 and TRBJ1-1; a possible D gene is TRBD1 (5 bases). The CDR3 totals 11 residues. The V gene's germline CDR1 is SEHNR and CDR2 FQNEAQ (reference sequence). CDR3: CASSSQAEAFF. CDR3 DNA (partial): TGTGCCAGCAGCTCACAGGCCGAA.

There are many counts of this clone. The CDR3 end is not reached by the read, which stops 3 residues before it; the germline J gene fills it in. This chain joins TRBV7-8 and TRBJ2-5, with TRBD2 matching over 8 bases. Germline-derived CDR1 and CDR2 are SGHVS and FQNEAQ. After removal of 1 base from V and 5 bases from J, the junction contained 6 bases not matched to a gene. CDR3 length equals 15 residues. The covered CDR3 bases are TGTGCCAGCAGCTTAGTTGGACTAGCCGCCGAGACC. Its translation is CASSLVGLAAET. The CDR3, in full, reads CASSLVGLAAETQYF.

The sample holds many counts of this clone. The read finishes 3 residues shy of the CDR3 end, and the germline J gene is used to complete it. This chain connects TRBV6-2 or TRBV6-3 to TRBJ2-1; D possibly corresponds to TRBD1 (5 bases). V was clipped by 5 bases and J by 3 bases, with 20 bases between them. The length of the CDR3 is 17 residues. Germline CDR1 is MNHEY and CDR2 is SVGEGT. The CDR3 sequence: CASSRPSRQPLYNEQFF. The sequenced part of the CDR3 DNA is TGTGCCAGCAGTCGACCCTCCCGACAGCCTCTCTACAATGAG.

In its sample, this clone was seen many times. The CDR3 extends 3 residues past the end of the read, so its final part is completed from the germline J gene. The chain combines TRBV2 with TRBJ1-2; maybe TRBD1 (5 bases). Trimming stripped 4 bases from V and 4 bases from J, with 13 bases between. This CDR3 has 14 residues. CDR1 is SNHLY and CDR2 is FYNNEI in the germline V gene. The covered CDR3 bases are TGTGCCAGCAGTGGGTTGACAGCGACCTATGGC. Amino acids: CASSGLTATYG. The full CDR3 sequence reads CASSGLTATYGYTF. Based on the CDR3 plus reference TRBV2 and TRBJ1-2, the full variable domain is EPEVTQTPSHQVTQMGQEVILRCVPISNHLYFYWYRQILGQKVEFLVSFYNNEISEKSEIFDDQFSVERPDGSNFTLKIRSTKLEDSAMYFCASSGLTATYGYTFGSGTRLTVV.

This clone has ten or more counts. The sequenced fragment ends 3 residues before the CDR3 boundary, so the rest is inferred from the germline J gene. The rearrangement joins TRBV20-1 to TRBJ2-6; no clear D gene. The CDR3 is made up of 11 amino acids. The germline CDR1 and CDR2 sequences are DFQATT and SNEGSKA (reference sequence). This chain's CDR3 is CSPLRANVLTF. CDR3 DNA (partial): TGCAGCCCCCTCCGGGCCAACGTC.

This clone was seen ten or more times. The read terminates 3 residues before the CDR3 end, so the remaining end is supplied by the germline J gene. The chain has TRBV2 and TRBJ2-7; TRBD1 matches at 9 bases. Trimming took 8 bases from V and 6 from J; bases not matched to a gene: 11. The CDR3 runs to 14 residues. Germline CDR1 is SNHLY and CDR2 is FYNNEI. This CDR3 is CASRSGTGPFEQYF. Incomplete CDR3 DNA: TGTGCCAGCCGCTCCGGGACAGGGCCTTTCGAG.

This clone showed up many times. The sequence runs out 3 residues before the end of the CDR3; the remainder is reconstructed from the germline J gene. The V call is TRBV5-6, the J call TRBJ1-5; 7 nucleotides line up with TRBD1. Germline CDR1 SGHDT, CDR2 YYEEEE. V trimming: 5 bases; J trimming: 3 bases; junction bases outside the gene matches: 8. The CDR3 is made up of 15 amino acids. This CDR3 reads CASRRQGQLNQPQHF. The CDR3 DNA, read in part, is TGTGCCAGCAGACGACAGGGACAGCTCAATCAGCCC.

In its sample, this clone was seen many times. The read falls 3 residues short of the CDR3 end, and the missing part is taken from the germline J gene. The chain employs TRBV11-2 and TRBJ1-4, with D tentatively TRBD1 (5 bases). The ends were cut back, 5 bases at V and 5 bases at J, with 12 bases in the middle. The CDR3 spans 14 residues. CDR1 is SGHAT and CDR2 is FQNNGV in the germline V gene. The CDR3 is CASSHDRRNEKLFF. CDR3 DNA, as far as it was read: TGTGCCAGCAGCCATGACAGACGGAATGAAAAA.

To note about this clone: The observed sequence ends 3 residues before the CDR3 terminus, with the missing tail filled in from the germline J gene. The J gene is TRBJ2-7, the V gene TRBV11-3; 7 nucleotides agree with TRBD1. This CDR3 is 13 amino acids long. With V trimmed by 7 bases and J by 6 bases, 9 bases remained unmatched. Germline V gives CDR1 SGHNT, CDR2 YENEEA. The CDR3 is CASTDKTGREQYF. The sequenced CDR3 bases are TGTGCCAGCACCGACAAGACAGGGCGCGAG.

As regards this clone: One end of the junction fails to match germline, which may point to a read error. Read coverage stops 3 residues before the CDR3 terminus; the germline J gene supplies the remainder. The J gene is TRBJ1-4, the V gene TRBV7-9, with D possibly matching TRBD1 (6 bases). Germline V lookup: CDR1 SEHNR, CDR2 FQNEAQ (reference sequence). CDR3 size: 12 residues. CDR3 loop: CSSSLTGEKLFF. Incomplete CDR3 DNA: TGTTCCAGCAGCTTAACAGGGGAAAAA.

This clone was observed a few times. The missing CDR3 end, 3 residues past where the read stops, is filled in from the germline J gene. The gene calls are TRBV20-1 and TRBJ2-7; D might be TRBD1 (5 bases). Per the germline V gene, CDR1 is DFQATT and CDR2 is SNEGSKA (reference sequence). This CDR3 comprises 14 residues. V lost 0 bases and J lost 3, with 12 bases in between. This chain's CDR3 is CSARDPDTGYEQYF. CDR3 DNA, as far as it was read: TGCAGTGCTAGAGATCCGGACACAGGCTACGAG.

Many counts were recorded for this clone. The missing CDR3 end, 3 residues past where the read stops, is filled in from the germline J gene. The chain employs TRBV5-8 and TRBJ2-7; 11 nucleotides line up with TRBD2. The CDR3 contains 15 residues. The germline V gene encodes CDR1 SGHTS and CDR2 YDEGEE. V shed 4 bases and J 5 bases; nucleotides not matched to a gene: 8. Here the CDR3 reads CASSPNSGRANEQYF. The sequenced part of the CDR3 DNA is TGTGCCAGCAGCCCCAATAGCGGGAGGGCCAACGAG.